This TCR beta chain was sequenced during a study of CD8 T cells in ankylosing spondylitis (TCRdb year 2017). For context, the study as a whole: The study set out to find disease-linked TCR variants by profiling T cell receptor beta repertoires in ankylosing spondylitis patients and healthy donors. Peripheral blood was sampled, and synovial fluid was additionally collected from ankylosing spondylitis patients. The full study cohort comprised around 23 ankylosing spondylitis patients and some 110 healthy donors.

What the authors observed across the whole study: According to the report, matched synovial fluid samples from ankylosing spondylitis patients were significantly enriched for the disease-linked clones. A TCR beta motif of eight highly homologous amino acid variants appeared characteristic of blood from ankylosing spondylitis patients. The disease-linked clones had a CD8+ phenotype and were found at relatively low frequencies in peripheral blood. Some motif variants were previously reported in synovial fluid and blood of reactive arthritis patients, suggesting common disease-initiation mechanisms.

The data were produced on an Illumina HiSeq 2500. Quantitative 5'-RACE with molecular barcodes was used to prepare TCR beta libraries. As for the original processing: To identify disease-linked TCR variants, a new computational method was used, one built on a probabilistic model of VDJ rearrangement. The public reads were reanalyzed by TCRdb: fastp trimming at Q25, MiXCR alignment, in-frame beta chains only. Identical CDR3 protein sequences are pooled into one entry, listed with their most common genes and DNA. Clone size and V and J calls follow TCRdb, not the original study. In all, the sample holds about 120,000 distinct CDR3 sequences, and roughly 13% of those were seen once. The top ten clonotypes cover around 3% of the sample. This clonotype was seen at least ten times. It has no known antigen specificity. Per-base quality was not reported, and no clone a single base away is much larger than it.

The CDR3 goes from the cysteine to the phenylalanine over 16 residues. Only the CDR3 region is kept as DNA, spanning 48 bases read in frame from base 1. V is cut back by 6 bases and J by 0 bases, with 10 bases in the junction unmatched. From the germline V gene (reference sequence), CDR1 is DFQATT and CDR2 is SNEGSKA. The sequenced sample consisted of blood, either unsorted or a sorted T cell fraction (not recorded which). Here the chain combines TRBV20-1 and TRBJ2-3, and TRBD2 aligns with 9 junction nucleotides. The origin of this receptor is a female donor with ankylosing spondylitis or in good health (not recorded which). The CDR3 corresponds to CSATYRLADSTDTQYF. The DNA reads as follows: TGCAGTGCAACCTATAGACTAGCGGATAGCACAGATACGCAGTATTTT.